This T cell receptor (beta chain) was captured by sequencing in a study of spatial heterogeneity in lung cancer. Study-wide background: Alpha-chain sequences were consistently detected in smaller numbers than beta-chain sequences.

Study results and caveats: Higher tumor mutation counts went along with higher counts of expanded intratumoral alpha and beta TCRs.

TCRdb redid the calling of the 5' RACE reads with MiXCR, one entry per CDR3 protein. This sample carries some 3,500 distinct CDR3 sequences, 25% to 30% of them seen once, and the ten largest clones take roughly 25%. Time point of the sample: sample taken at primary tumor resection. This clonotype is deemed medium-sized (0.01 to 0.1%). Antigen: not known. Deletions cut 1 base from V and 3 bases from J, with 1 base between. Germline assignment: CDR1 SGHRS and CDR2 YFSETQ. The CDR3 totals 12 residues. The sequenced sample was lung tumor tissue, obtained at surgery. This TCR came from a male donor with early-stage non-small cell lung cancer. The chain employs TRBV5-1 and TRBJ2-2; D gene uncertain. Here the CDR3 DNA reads TGCGCCAGCAGCTTGTACACCGGGGAGCTGTTTTTT. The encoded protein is CASSLYTGELFF. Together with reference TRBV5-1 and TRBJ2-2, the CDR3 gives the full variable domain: KAGVTQTPRYLIKTRGQQVTLSCSPISGHRSVSWYQQTPGQGLQFLFEYFSETQRNKGNFPGRFSGRQFSNSRSEMNVSTLELGDSALYLCASSLYTGELFFGEGSRLTVL.